Listed here is a single TCR beta chain. This specimen comes from a study of blood T cell repertoires in COVID-19. At the level of the study: Samples taken during acute and convalescent COVID-19 were collected in the United States, Italy and Spain.

Sequencing used immunoSEQ multiplex PCR; TCRdb keeps in-frame clones, though not all of them. The table lists a few hundred thousand clones, approximately 82% of them singletons, with roughly 3.1% in the top ten. The CDR3 covers 14 residues. Between the trimmed V and J ends, which lost 2 bases and 0 bases, there was a span of 11 bases. Germline lookup yields CDR1 SQVTM and CDR2 ANQGSEA. This sequence was found in a woman aged 18 to 35 with acute or convalescent COVID-19. The rearrangement joins TRBV29-1 to TRBJ2-7; D is perhaps TRBD2 (5 bases). Sample: peripheral blood. The CDR3 region has the DNA TGCAGCGTTGAACTGTCGGGGTCCTCCTACGAGCAGTACTTC. Encoded protein: CSVELSGSSYEQYF.